Following are 6 T cell receptor beta chains from one sample sequenced in a study of response to subunit inactivated influenza vaccine. In TCRdb, the RT-PCR reads were re-called with MiXCR into one record per CDR3 protein. The repertoire holds about 480,000 distinct CDR3 sequences, about 25% seen once, with about 1.9% in the top ten. The sequencing used CD4+ T cells sorted from PBMCs, collected roughly 5 days after vaccination. The source is a man in his fifties or sixties who received an inactivated influenza vaccine.

The chain's CDR3 is CASSRVSGGDTDTQYF. Here the CDR3 DNA reads TGTGCCAGCAGCCGAGTTAGCGGGGGAGACACAGATACGCAGTATTTT. The V call is TRBV4-2, the J call TRBJ2-3; 9 bases are shared with TRBD2. V shed 4 bases, J shed 2 bases, and the junction held 7 bases outside the gene matches. CDR3 length: 16 amino acids. In germline, CDR1 is LGHNA, CDR2 YNFKEQ.

The J gene is TRBJ2-7, the V gene TRBV14, with unresolved D. With 2 bases removed from V and 0 bases from J, the gap between germline ends came to 11 bases. The CDR3 spans 15 residues. Germline V CDR1 and CDR2: SGHDN, FVKESK. CDR3 nucleotides: TGTGCCAGCAGCCAAATTTACACACGCTCCTACGAGCAGTACTTC. This gives the protein CASSQIYTRSYEQYF.

The chain links TRBV20-1 to TRBJ2-5; 7 bases are shared with TRBD2. The length of the CDR3 is 15 residues. Per the germline V gene, CDR1 is DFQATT and CDR2 is SNEGSKA (reference sequence). Germline trimming cut 5 bases from V and 1 base from J; bases unmatched to any gene: 10. CDR3 region: CSAQEQAGLQETQYF. CDR3 coding DNA: TGCAGTGCTCAGGAGCAAGCGGGACTCCAAGAGACCCAGTACTTC.

The CDR3 coding sequence is TGCAGTGCTCTGGATACTAGCCTTAGCACAGATACGCAGTATTTT. It translates to CSALDTSLSTDTQYF. The chain links TRBV20-1 to TRBJ2-3; D might be TRBD2 (6 bases). Germline V lookup: CDR1 DFQATT, CDR2 SNEGSKA (reference sequence). The CDR3 is 15 residues long. V lost 5 bases to trimming and J lost 0 bases, with 15 bases between them.

The V call is TRBV6-2 or TRBV6-3, the J call TRBJ2-7; D remains ambiguous. The CDR3 sequence is 15 residues long. Per the germline V gene, CDR1 is MNHEY and CDR2 is SVGEGT. V was shortened by 0 bases and J by 1 base, with 10 bases between the two germline ends. CDR3 loop: CASSYSYLLSYEQYF. The CDR3 nucleotides read TGTGCCAGCAGTTACTCCTACCTCCTTTCCTACGAGCAGTACTTC.

This clonotype was found a few times. The CDR3 DNA reads TGTGCCAGCAGCGCACCAGGGCAAGAGACCCAGTACTTC. It encodes CASSAPGQETQYF. The chain employs TRBV5-4 and TRBJ2-5; possible D gene TRBD1, 5 bases. V was pared by 4 bases and J by 2 bases, with 9 bases between. CDR1 is SGHNT, CDR2 YYREEE, per germline (reference sequence). The CDR3 covers 13 residues.